The rows below give T cell receptor beta chains drawn from one sample of a study of shared clonotypes between healthy human individuals. Assay: immunoSEQ multiplex PCR; the TCRdb copy retains only in-frame clones and omits some. The sample includes approximately 1.9 million clones, around 95% of them seen just once. Source material: naive CD8+ T cells from PBMCs. These receptors all come from a man aged 18 to 29 in good health. Some clones in this sample may be carry-over from other donors' samples. Each CDR3 is given with its conserved first and last residue. The D gene is left open where the match is weak. Clone size is given for some rows only: seen once, a few or many times, or a class if the clone is expanded.

TRBJ2-2	once	NA	TRBV18	TGTGCCAGCTCTCAAGACATTTTCACCGGGGAGCTGTTTTTT	CASSQDIFTGELFF
TRBJ2-5	NA	NA	TRBV6-5	TGTGCCAGCAGTGACTACAGGGAGGGGACCCAGTACTTC	CASSDYREGTQYF
TRBJ2-7	NA	NA	TRBV4-1	TGCGCCAGCAGCCAAGTAAAAGGGGACCCCGCCTACGAGCAGTACTTC	CASSQVKGDPAYEQYF
TRBJ2-7	NA	TRBD1	TRBV6-5	TGTGCCAGCAGTTACTCAAAGACAGGGGCCTACGAGCAGTACTTC	CASSYSKTGAYEQYF
TRBJ1-1	NA	NA	TRBV6-6	TGTGCCAGCAGTTATCTCACAGGGATGAACACTGAAGCTTTCTTT	CASSYLTGMNTEAFF
TRBJ1-5	few	NA	TRBV19	TGTGCCAGTAGTATTGGCAATCAGCCCCAGCATTTT	CASSIGNQPQHF
TRBJ1-4	NA	NA	TRBV27	TGTGCCAGCAGTTTTCGTCTGAGGGATGAAAAACTGTTTTTT	CASSFRLRDEKLFF
TRBJ1-4	NA	NA	TRBV7-9	TGTGCCAGCAGCTCGGGCCAAGAGGCAGAAAAACTGTTTTTT	CASSSGQEAEKLFF
TRBJ2-3	once	TRBD2	TRBV4-3	TGCGCCAGCAGCCAAGATCGTCTAGCGGCCACGCGGAGCCCAGATACGCAGTATTTT	CASSQDRLAATRSPDTQYF
TRBJ2-1	NA	NA	TRBV9	TGTGCCAGCAGCGTAGCTTCCGGCTTTGACAGTGAGCAGTTCTTC	CASSVASGFDSEQFF
TRBJ2-7	NA	NA	TRBV27	TGTGCCAGCAGTTTAGGGGGGATTCGCCACGAGCAGTACTTC	CASSLGGIRHEQYF
TRBJ2-2	NA	NA	TRBV7-2	TGTGCCAGCAGCTCCCCCGACTACCAGAACACCGGGGAGCTGTTTTTT	CASSSPDYQNTGELFF
TRBJ2-7	NA	TRBD2	TRBV2	TGTGCCAGCAGTGATAGAGCGGGAGAGTACTACTTC	CASSDRAGEYYF
TRBJ1-1	few	NA	TRBV28	TGTGCCAGCAAAGCCTACTCGGACAGGAACACTGAAGCTTTCTTT	CASKAYSDRNTEAFF
TRBJ1-2	NA	NA	TRBV28	TGTGCCAGCAGTTACATCCGGGACATAAGCGGCTACACCTTC	CASSYIRDISGYTF
TRBJ2-7	NA	NA	TRBV29-1	TGCAGCGTTGAAGGGGTCAGGGGAGTCTACGAGCAGTACTTC	CSVEGVRGVYEQYF
TRBJ2-1	NA	NA	TRBV15	TGTGCCACCCGACGGGGCTCCTACAATGAGCAGTTCTTC	CATRRGSYNEQFF
TRBJ2-7	NA	NA	TRBV11-2	TGTGCCAGCAGCTTAGTGGGGGGTGCCTACGAGCAGTACTTC	CASSLVGGAYEQYF
TRBJ2-2	once	TRBD1	TRBV29-1	TGCAGCGCCGAGGGACAGGGGGCCAACGGGGAGCTGTTTTTT	CSAEGQGANGELFF
TRBJ2-2	NA	NA	TRBV4-2	TGTGCCAGCAGCCAAGGAGCATTCCCTGGAGGGGAGCTGTTTTTT	CASSQGAFPGGELFF
TRBJ2-5	NA	TRBD2	TRBV9	TGTGCCAGCAGCGTAGCTAGGTCTAGCGGGACCCAAGAGACCCAGTACTTC	CASSVARSSGTQETQYF
TRBJ2-7	once	TRBD1	TRBV5-1	TGCGCCAGCAGCAACGGGACAGCCCAGGCCCTCTACGAGCAGTACTTC	CASSNGTAQALYEQYF
TRBJ1-3	few	NA	TRBV7-9	TGTGCCAGCAGCTTATTCCAGCGGAGCTCTGGAAACACCATATATTTT	CASSLFQRSSGNTIYF
TRBJ2-6	NA	NA	TRBV5-4	TGTGCCAGCAGCACCGAGGGGGGCCTCTCTGGGGCCAACGTCCTGACTTTC	CASSTEGGLSGANVLTF
TRBJ2-1	NA	TRBD2	TRBV7-9	TGTGCCAGCAGCTTCGAACTAGCGGTACGAAATGAGCAGTTCTTC	CASSFELAVRNEQFF
TRBJ2-7	NA	NA	TRBV23-1	TGCGCCAGCAGCTCCCGCATGGGGCGGCTACCCTACGAGCAGTACTTC	CASSSRMGRLPYEQYF
TRBJ1-2	NA	NA	TRBV6-5	TGTGCCAGCACAAAAGAGAACTATGGCTACACCTTC	CASTKENYGYTF
TRBJ1-3	NA	NA	TRBV30	TGTGCCTGGAGTGTATATGGAAACACCATATATTTT	CAWSVYGNTIYF
TRBJ2-3	NA	TRBD2	TRBV13	TGTGCCAGCAGAGGGGCAGCGGGAGGGCCGGCAGATACGCAGTATTTT	CASRGAAGGPADTQYF
TRBJ2-7	NA	NA	TRBV9	TGTGCCAGCAGCCCTGGGGACGAGCAGTACTTC	CASSPGDEQYF
TRBJ2-1	NA	NA	TRBV6-1	TGTGCCAGCAGTCCACTACAAAAATACAATGAGCAGTTCTTC	CASSPLQKYNEQFF
TRBJ2-1	NA	TRBD1	TRBV27	TGTGCCAGCAGTTTCCTCACCGGGACAGGCTACAATGAGCAGTTCTTC	CASSFLTGTGYNEQFF